A selection of T cell receptor beta chains follows, all from one sample in a study of blood T cell repertoires in COVID-19. The repertoire was sequenced with immunoSEQ multiplex PCR; TCRdb's copy has only in-frame clones and lacks some. The sample carries 150,000 to 200,000 clones, approximately 88% recorded once. Sequencing used PBMCs or T cells enriched from blood (not recorded which). These receptors came from a man between 65 and 85 years old who had been exposed to COVID-19. The CDR3 runs from the conserved cysteine through the conserved F or W. A D gene is named only where the DNA matches it firmly. A clone size is listed for some rows: how often the clone was seen (once, few, many), or a class if it is expanded.

D | J | V | size | DNA | CDR3
- | TRBJ1-5 | TRBV30 | - | TGTGCCTGGAGTGTACTAGAGGGGGAGCCCCAGCATTTT | CAWSVLEGEPQHF
- | TRBJ1-6 | TRBV29-1 | - | TGCAGCGTAGGTCGGGGGGCTAATTCACCCCTCCACTTT | CSVGRGANSPLHF
TRBD1 | TRBJ1-6 | TRBV3-1/TRBV3-2 | - | TGTGCCAGCAGCCAACCGGGACAGAATTCACCCCTCCACTTT | CASSQPGQNSPLHF
- | TRBJ1-2 | TRBV28 | - | TGTGCCAGCAGTTTCAAGGGGGGCTACACCTTC | CASSFKGGYTF
- | TRBJ2-7 | TRBV20-1 | - | TGCAGTGCTGGGCCTTCCAACGAGCAGTACTTC | CSAGPSNEQYF
- | TRBJ1-1 | TRBV28 | once | TGTGCCAGCAGTCCCGGGTCACCCATGAACACTGAAGCTTTCTTT | CASSPGSPMNTEAFF
- | TRBJ1-5 | TRBV6-5 | - | TGTGCCACCTCCCAGCGAGTCAATCAGCCCCAGCATTTT | CATSQRVNQPQHF
TRBD2 | TRBJ2-1 | TRBV10-3 | - | TGTGCCATCAGTGAAAGGGGGCTAGCGGGAGTGGAGCAGTTCTTC | CAISERGLAGVEQFF
- | TRBJ2-1 | TRBV6-5 | - | TGTGCCAGCAGGCCGTCAGGCAGGGGAATTGATGAGCAGTTCTTC | CASRPSGRGIDEQFF
- | TRBJ2-1 | TRBV19 | once | TGTGCCAGTAGTATTCGGGACGGGGGTTCCTACAATGAGCAGTTCTTC | CASSIRDGGSYNEQFF